This T cell receptor beta chain came from a study of cytomegalovirus exposure and HLA in healthy donors. Study results and limitations: Immune exposure information available was restricted to CMV serostatus. As a later analysis showed, several of the most significant clusters appeared to be linked to common viral pathogens. It was approximately 150 TCR beta chains that were listed as cytomegalovirus-associated.

The CDR3 loop spans 15 amino acids. CDR1 and CDR2 from the germline V gene are ENHRY and SYGVKD. V lost 4 bases and J 2 bases, leaving 15 bases between the germline ends. It was with 60 Vbeta and 13 Jbeta primers that the PCR ran. Method: immunoSEQ multiplex PCR; TCRdb's copy keeps in-frame clones and lacks some. Of 210,000 or so clones listed, approximately 82% are singletons. Regarding this clone: Antigen unknown.

Donors sampled were nominally healthy, though unrecorded immune exposures were likely. The chain combines TRBV10-3 with TRBJ2-7; D may be TRBD1 (5 bases). Sequenced: PBMCs. The origin of this receptor is a woman between 35 and 50 years old in good health and CMV-seronegative. The DNA for the CDR3 is TGTGCCATCAGTGCACAAGGACAACTCGCCTACGAGCAGTACTTC. This sequence encodes CAISAQGQLAYEQYF.